One sample yielded the 11 T cell receptor beta chains listed below, sequenced in a study of cytomegalovirus exposure and HLA in healthy donors. Primers included in the PCR were 60 Vbeta and 13 Jbeta primers. Some clones are missing from TCRdb's copy, which holds only in-frame ones; the method was immunoSEQ multiplex PCR. This sample yields 130,000 to 150,000 clones, of which almost 85% are seen a single time; about 5.6% belongs to the top ten. Sequenced material: PBMCs. These receptors all come from a man in his thirties or forties in good health and CMV-seropositive.

The CDR3 DNA sequence: TGTGCCAGCTCACCTTTGGCTTCGGGACTCAGTAATGAAAAACTGTTTTTT. Translation: CASSPLASGLSNEKLFF. The gene calls are TRBV18 and TRBJ1-4; perhaps TRBD1 as D (5 bases). Trimming pared 3 bases from V and 4 bases from J, leaving 18 bases between. Germline V lookup: CDR1 KGHSH, CDR2 LQKENI. This CDR3 region has 17 residues.

The CDR3: CSVALNAGGSPLHF. CDR3 sequence (DNA): TGCAGCGTTGCTCTGAACGCCGGGGGTTCACCCCTCCACTTT. This chain links TRBV29-1 with TRBJ1-6; the D gene is possibly TRBD1 (5 bases). V was clipped by 4 bases and J by 9 bases, with 16 bases between them. The CDR3 runs to 14 residues. Per the germline V gene, CDR1 is SQVTM and CDR2 is ANQGSEA.

The V gene is TRBV18, the J gene TRBJ2-3; TRBD1 aligns across 8 bases. Germline V CDR1 and CDR2: KGHSH, LQKENI. J was trimmed by 1 base and V by 0 bases; bases with no gene match: 3. The CDR3 extends over 16 amino acids. This CDR3 is CASSPPQGAGTDTQYF. The CDR3 region has the DNA TGTGCCAGCTCACCACCGCAGGGGGCTGGCACAGATACGCAGTATTTT.

V and J are TRBV4-1 and TRBJ2-3; D is perhaps TRBD1 (5 bases). The V gene's germline CDR1 is MGHRA and CDR2 YSYEKL. Trimming took 3 bases from V and 7 from J, leaving 11 bases between them. The CDR3 length is 13 residues. The CDR3 coding sequence is TGCGCCAGCAGCCACAGGGTATCGAATACGCAGTATTTT. Its translation is CASSHRVSNTQYF.

This chain joins TRBV7-9 and TRBJ2-5; 7 positions match TRBD2. The germline gives CDR1 SEHNR, CDR2 FQNEAQ (reference sequence). There are 19 residues in the CDR3. J was trimmed by 2 bases and V by 5 bases; bases with no gene match: 20. The CDR3 protein is CASSPRGVGGPDQQETQYF. The DNA of the CDR3 is TGTGCCAGCAGCCCCCGGGGAGTGGGAGGGCCGGATCAACAAGAGACCCAGTACTTC.

This clone was seen just once. V and J are TRBV6-5 and TRBJ1-1; 7 bases are a match to TRBD1. The CDR3 is 13 amino acids. Germline V gives CDR1 MNHEY, CDR2 SVGAGI. Trimming took 7 bases from V and 5 from J; bases not matched to a gene: 7. The CDR3 DNA follows: TGTGCCAGCACCAAAGGGGGCCGGACTGAAGCTTTCTTT. Translated, it gives CASTKGGRTEAFF.

This clone was counted a few times. V gene TRBV7-2 combines with J gene TRBJ2-7, with D maybe TRBD2 (5 bases). Germline CDR1 is SGHTA and CDR2 is FQGNSA. V lost 2 bases and J 4 bases, leaving 15 bases between the germline ends. The CDR3 covers 15 residues. The CDR3: CASSLRVGAAYEQYF. The CDR3 DNA reads TGTGCCAGCAGCTTACGAGTGGGAGCGGCGTACGAGCAGTACTTC.

Comment on this clone: The junction departs from the called germline gene at one end, perhaps through a read error. This sequence joins TRBV7-9 and TRBJ1-1, with D tentatively TRBD1 (6 bases). Germline values: CDR1 SEHNR, CDR2 FQNEAQ (reference sequence). The CDR3 totals 13 residues. CDR3 coding DNA: TGTTCCAGCAGCTTAGGACAGATCACTGAAGCTTTCTTT. Protein product: CSSSLGQITEAFF.

The sample holds a few counts of this clone. J is TRBJ2-7 and V is TRBV9; 7 bases align to TRBD1. CDR1 is SGDLS, CDR2 YYNGEE, per germline. V was clipped by 0 bases and J by 2 bases; unmatched bases: 11. The CDR3 totals 17 residues. CDR3: CASSVDDTGVTPYEQYF. The CDR3 region has the DNA TGTGCCAGCAGCGTAGACGATACAGGGGTTACCCCCTACGAGCAGTACTTC.

The V and J genes are TRBV20-1 and TRBJ1-1; unclear D gene. This CDR3 contains 11 residues. Looked up from germline, CDR1 is DFQATT and CDR2 is SNEGSKA (reference sequence). V lost 4 bases, J lost 11 bases, and 14 bases lay in between. CDR3: CSATSPSSAFF. CDR3 nucleotides: TGCAGTGCTACTTCCCCTTCGTCTGCTTTCTTT.

This chain links TRBV7-6 with TRBJ2-7; 8 bases map to TRBD1. In germline, CDR1 is SGHVS, CDR2 FNYEAQ. V gave up 3 bases and J gave up 0 bases; unmatched junction bases: 7. This CDR3 spans 16 amino acids. The CDR3 sequence is CASSFRSGQGSYEQYF. The CDR3, as DNA: TGTGCCAGCAGCTTCAGGTCCGGACAGGGCTCCTACGAGCAGTACTTC.